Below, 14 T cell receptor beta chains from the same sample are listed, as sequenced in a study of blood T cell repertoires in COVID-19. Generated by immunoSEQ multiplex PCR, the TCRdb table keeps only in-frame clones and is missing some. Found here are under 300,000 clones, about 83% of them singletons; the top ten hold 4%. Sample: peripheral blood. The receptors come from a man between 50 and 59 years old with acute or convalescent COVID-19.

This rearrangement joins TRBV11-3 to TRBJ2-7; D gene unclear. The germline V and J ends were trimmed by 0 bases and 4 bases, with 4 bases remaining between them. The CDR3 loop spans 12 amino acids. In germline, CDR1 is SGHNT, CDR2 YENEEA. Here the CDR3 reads CASSLERYEQYF. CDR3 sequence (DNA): TGTGCCAGCAGCTTAGAGAGGTACGAGCAGTACTTC. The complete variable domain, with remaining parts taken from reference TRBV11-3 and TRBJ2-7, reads EAGVVQSPRYKIIEKKQPVAFWCNPISGHNTLYWYLQNLGQGPELLIRYENEEAVDDSQLPKDRFSAERLKGVDSTLKIQPAELGDSAVYLCASSLERYEQYFGPGTRLTVT.

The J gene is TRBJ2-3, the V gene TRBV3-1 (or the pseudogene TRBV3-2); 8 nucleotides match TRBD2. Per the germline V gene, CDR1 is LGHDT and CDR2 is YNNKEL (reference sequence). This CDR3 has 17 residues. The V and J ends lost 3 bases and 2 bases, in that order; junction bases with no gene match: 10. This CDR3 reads CASSHPEGGRYTDTQYF. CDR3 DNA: TGTGCCAGCAGCCATCCCGAGGGCGGGAGGTACACAGATACGCAGTATTTT.

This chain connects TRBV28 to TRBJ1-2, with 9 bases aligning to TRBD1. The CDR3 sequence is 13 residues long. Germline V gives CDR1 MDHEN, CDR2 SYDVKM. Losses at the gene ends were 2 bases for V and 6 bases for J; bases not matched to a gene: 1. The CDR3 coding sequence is TGTGCCAGCAGTTTAGGGGACAGGGATGGCTACACCTTC. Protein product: CASSLGDRDGYTF.

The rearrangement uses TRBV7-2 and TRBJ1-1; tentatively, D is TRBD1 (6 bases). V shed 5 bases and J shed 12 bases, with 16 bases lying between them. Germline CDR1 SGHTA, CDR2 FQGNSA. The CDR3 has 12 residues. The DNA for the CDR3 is TGTGCCAGCAGCATAGGGGGAGGAGGGTCTTTCTTT. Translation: CASSIGGGGSFF.

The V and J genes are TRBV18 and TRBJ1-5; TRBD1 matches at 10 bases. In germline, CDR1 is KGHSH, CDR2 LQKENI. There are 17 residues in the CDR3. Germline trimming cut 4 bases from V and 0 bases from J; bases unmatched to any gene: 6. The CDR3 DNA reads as TGTGCCAGCTCACATAGACAGGGGGCAGGTAGCAATCAGCCCCAGCATTTT. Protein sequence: CASSHRQGAGSNQPQHF.

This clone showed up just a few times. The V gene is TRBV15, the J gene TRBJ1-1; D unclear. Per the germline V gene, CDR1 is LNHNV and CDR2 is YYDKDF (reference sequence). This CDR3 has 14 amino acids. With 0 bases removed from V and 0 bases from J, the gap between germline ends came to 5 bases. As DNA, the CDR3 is TGTGCCACCAGCAGAGATCAGGTGAACACTGAAGCTTTCTTT. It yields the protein CATSRDQVNTEAFF.

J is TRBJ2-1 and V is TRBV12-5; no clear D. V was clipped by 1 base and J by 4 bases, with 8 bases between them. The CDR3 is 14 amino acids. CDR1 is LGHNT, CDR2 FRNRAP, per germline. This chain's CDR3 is CASGLALEYNEQFF. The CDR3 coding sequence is TGTGCTAGTGGTTTGGCTCTGGAGTACAATGAGCAGTTCTTC.

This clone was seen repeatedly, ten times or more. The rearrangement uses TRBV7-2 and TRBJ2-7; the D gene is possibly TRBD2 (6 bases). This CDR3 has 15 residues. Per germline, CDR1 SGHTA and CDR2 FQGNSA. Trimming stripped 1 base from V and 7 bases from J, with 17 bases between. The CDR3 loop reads CASSLGLGGSLEQYF. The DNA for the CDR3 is TGTGCCAGCAGCTTAGGCCTTGGAGGGTCTTTGGAGCAGTACTTC.

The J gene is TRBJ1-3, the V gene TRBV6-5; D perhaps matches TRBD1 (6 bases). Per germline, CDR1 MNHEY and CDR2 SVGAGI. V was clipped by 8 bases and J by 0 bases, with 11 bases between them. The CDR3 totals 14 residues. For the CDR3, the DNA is TGTGCCAGCCAGGGGTCATACTCTGGAAACACCATATATTTT. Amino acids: CASQGSYSGNTIYF.

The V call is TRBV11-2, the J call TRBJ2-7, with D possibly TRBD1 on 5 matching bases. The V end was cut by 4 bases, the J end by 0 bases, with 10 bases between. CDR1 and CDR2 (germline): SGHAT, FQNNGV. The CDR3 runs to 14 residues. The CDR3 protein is CASSYGDSSYEQYF. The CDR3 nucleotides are TGTGCCAGCAGCTACGGCGACAGCTCCTACGAGCAGTACTTC.

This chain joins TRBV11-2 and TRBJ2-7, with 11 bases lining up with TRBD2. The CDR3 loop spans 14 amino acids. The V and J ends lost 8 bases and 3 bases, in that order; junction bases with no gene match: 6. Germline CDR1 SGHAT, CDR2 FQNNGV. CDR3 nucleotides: TGTGCCAGCCGCCACGGGACTAGCGGCTACGAGCAGTACTTC. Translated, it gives CASRHGTSGYEQYF. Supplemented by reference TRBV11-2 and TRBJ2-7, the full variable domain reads EAGVAQSPRYKIIEKRQSVAFWCNPISGHATLYWYQQILGQGPKLLIQFQNNGVVDDSQLPKDRFSAERLKGVDSTLKIQPAKLEDSAVYLCASRHGTSGYEQYFGPGTRLTVT.

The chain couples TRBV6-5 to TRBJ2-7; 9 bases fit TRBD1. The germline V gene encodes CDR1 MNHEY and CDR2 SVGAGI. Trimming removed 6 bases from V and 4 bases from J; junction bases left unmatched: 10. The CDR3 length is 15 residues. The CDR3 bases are TGTGCCAGCAGGGAGGGGGACAGGGCCTTTTACGAGCAGTACTTC. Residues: CASREGDRAFYEQYF.

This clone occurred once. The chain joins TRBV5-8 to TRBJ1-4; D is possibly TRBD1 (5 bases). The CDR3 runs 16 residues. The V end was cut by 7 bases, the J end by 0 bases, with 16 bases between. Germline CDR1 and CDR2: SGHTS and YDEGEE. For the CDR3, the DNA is TGTGCCAGCTCTCTTTGGAGGGGATCAACTAATGAAAAACTGTTTTTT. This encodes CASSLWRGSTNEKLFF.

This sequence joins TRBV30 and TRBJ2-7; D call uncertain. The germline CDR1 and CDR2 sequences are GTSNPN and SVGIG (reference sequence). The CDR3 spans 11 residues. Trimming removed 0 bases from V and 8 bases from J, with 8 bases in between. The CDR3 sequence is CAWSVFPKQYF. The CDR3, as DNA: TGTGCCTGGAGTGTATTTCCAAAGCAGTACTTC. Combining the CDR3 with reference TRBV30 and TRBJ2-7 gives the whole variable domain SQTIHQWPATLVQPVGSPLSLECTVEGTSNPNLYWYRQAAGRGLQLLFYSVGIGQISSEVPQNLSASRPQDRQFILSSKKLLLSDSGFYLCAWSVFPKQYFGPGTRLTVT.